The 23 T cell receptor beta chains below all came from one sample that was sequenced in a study of shared clonotypes between healthy human individuals. Profiled with immunoSEQ multiplex PCR; TCRdb holds only in-frame clones, not every one. In the table there are some 2,100,000 clones, 95% of which are singletons. The sequencing input was naive CD4+ T cells sorted from blood. Indicated subset: CD45RA+ positively selected. The receptors here all came from a man aged 18 to 35 in good health.

V and J are TRBV19 and TRBJ1-1; 9 bases fit TRBD1. The germline V gene has CDR1 LNHDA and CDR2 SQIVND (reference sequence). V gave up 5 bases and J gave up 3 bases; unmatched junction bases: 4. The CDR3 totals 14 residues. The CDR3 coding sequence is TGTGCCAGTAGTTACAGGGGGCTCGACACTGAAGCTTTCTTT. This codes for CASSYRGLDTEAFF.

The chain carries TRBV15 and TRBJ2-6, with D unresolved. Germline-derived CDR1 and CDR2 are LNHNV and YYDKDF (reference sequence). Trimming took off 7 bases at V and 1 base at J, with 11 bases between the two ends. This CDR3 contains 15 residues. The CDR3 here is CATTGSRSGANVLTF. CDR3 nucleotides: TGTGCCACCACGGGTTCACGGTCTGGGGCCAACGTCCTGACTTTC.

A single count supports this clone. This chain links TRBV27 with TRBJ1-5, with 7 bases lining up with TRBD1. Germline loops: CDR1 MNHEY, CDR2 SMNVEV (reference sequence). CDR3 size: 17 residues. V was clipped by 5 bases and J by 0 bases; unmatched bases: 10. CDR3 in amino acids: CASSPYDRASSNQPQHF. The DNA for the CDR3 is TGTGCCAGCAGTCCCTACGACAGGGCTAGTAGCAATCAGCCCCAGCATTTT.

The CDR3 bases are TGTGCCAGCAGCCGCGGACAGGGGGCTTGGGTGAACACTGAAGCTTTCTTT. Translation gives CASSRGQGAWVNTEAFF. This chain uses TRBV27 with TRBJ1-1, with 11 bases fitting TRBD1. The CDR3 spans 17 residues. CDR1 and CDR2 from the germline V gene are MNHEY and SMNVEV (reference sequence). The J segment lost 0 bases and the V segment lost 6 bases, leaving 9 bases of the junction unmatched.

This chain uses TRBV7-9 with TRBJ1-6, with 10 bases that match TRBD1. There are 14 residues in the CDR3. The V segment lost 5 bases and the J segment 7 bases; nucleotides outside the gene matches: 2. The V gene's germline CDR1 is SEHNR and CDR2 FQNEAQ (reference sequence). CDR3: CASSVDRGNSPLHF. The CDR3 nucleotides are TGTGCCAGCAGCGTGGACAGGGGGAATTCACCCCTCCACTTT.

J is TRBJ1-1 and V is TRBV6-1; 7 bases fit TRBD1. This CDR3 spans 14 amino acids. The ends lost 2 bases at V and 8 bases at J; junction bases unmatched: 8. Germline CDR1 MNHNS, CDR2 SASEGT. The DNA of the CDR3 is TGTGCCAGCAGTGAAAGGGGACAGTTAGGGGAAGCTTTCTTT. This gives the protein CASSERGQLGEAFF.

The gene calls are TRBV7-2 and TRBJ1-6; the D is unclear. The CDR3 length is 13 residues. Germline CDR1 SGHTA, CDR2 FQGNSA. V shed 2 bases and J shed 14 bases, with 13 bases lying between them. The CDR3 coding sequence is TGTGCCAGCAGCTTAACCCCGGGTGGGTCCCTCCACTTT. Amino acid sequence: CASSLTPGGSLHF. The variable domain in full, with the rest retrieved from reference TRBV7-2 and TRBJ1-6, is GAGVSQSPSNKVTEKGKDVELRCDPISGHTALYWYRQSLGQGLEFLIYFQGNSAPDKSGLPSDRFSAERTGGSVSTLTIQRTQQEDSAVYLCASSLTPGGSLHFGNGTRLTVT.

This clone is a singleton in its sample. V usage is TRBV7-9 and J usage is TRBJ2-1; 14 bases are a match to TRBD2. Germline V gene sequence: CDR1 SEHNR, CDR2 FQNEAQ (reference sequence). V lost 3 bases and J lost 1; bases outside the gene matches: 8. CDR3 length: 19 amino acids. CDR3 sequence: CASSFPGLAGDQSYNEQFF. The CDR3, as DNA: TGTGCCAGCAGCTTCCCGGGACTAGCGGGAGATCAGTCCTACAATGAGCAGTTCTTC.

The chain is built from TRBV5-4 and TRBJ1-4, with 7 bases lining up with TRBD1. V lost 3 bases to trimming and J lost 4 bases; unmatched junction nucleotides: 6. The V gene's germline CDR1 is SGHNT and CDR2 YYREEE (reference sequence). The CDR3 runs 15 residues. This CDR3 is CASSSTGPLNEKLFF. The DNA of the CDR3 is TGTGCCAGCAGCTCGACAGGGCCCCTTAATGAAAAACTGTTTTTT.

This rearrangement joins TRBV19 to TRBJ1-2; D unresolved. The germline V gene encodes CDR1 LNHDA and CDR2 SQIVND (reference sequence). This CDR3 comprises 13 residues. With 2 bases removed from V and 6 bases from J, the gap between germline ends came to 10 bases. The CDR3 DNA reads TGTGCCAGTAGTATATTTTCCGGGAATGGCTACACCTTC. Its protein product is CASSIFSGNGYTF.

The chain couples TRBV19 to TRBJ2-2; the D gene is possibly TRBD1 (5 bases). Germline V gene lookup returns CDR1 LNHDA and CDR2 SQIVND (reference sequence). V was clipped by 2 bases and J by 1 base, with 5 bases between them. The CDR3 has 14 amino acids. CDR3 bases: TGTGCCAGTAGTATACAGGGGAACACCGGGGAGCTGTTTTTT. It is translated as CASSIQGNTGELFF.

The chain combines TRBV19 with TRBJ1-2; 7 nucleotides line up with TRBD1. Germline V gives CDR1 LNHDA, CDR2 SQIVND (reference sequence). The CDR3 covers 13 residues. J was trimmed by 4 bases and V by 6 bases; bases with no gene match: 5. The CDR3 bases are TGTGCCAGTAGGAGGGGGCATGGCTATGGCTACACCTTC. Its protein product is CASRRGHGYGYTF.

The CDR3 DNA reads TGCGCCAGCAGCCAGGCCGGGACATATAGCAATCAGCCCCAGCATTTT. It specifies CASSQAGTYSNQPQHF. J is TRBJ1-5 and V is TRBV4-1; TRBD1 might be the D (6 bases). Trimming left V 3 bases short and J 0 bases short, with 12 bases between. This CDR3 has 16 residues. Per the germline V gene, CDR1 is MGHRA and CDR2 is YSYEKL.

As DNA, the CDR3 is TGTGCCAGCACCGATCCAGGGACACTAGCCAAAAACATTCAGTACTTC. Its protein product is CASTDPGTLAKNIQYF. This chain links TRBV28 with TRBJ2-4, with a tentative D call TRBD1 (6 bases). V was shortened by 7 bases and J by 0 bases, with 16 bases between the two germline ends. CDR3 length: 16 amino acids. The germline V gene has CDR1 MDHEN and CDR2 SYDVKM.

The chain links TRBV7-8 to TRBJ2-5; tentative D call: TRBD2 (6 bases). The CDR3 has 13 residues. CDR1 is SGHVS and CDR2 is FQNEAQ in the germline V gene. Trimming left V 5 bases short and J 9 bases short, with 16 bases between. Here the CDR3 reads CASSRSGPGAQYF. CDR3 DNA sequence: TGTGCCAGCAGCCGGTCAGGGCCGGGGGCCCAGTACTTC.

This clone has a single count. CDR3 residues: CASSASQLAIEAFF. The CDR3 coding sequence is TGTGCCAGCAGTGCTTCGCAGCTAGCCATTGAAGCTTTCTTT. This chain links TRBV6-5 with TRBJ1-1; D is undetermined. This CDR3 comprises 14 residues. V lost 5 bases and J lost 7, with 17 bases in between. Germline assignment: CDR1 MNHEY and CDR2 SVGAGI.

V usage is TRBV30 and J usage is TRBJ2-2; D is tentatively TRBD1 or TRBD2 (6 bases each). CDR1 GTSNPN and CDR2 SVGIG come from the germline V gene (reference sequence). Between the trimmed V and J ends, which lost 0 bases and 7 bases, there was a span of 12 bases. The CDR3 is 14 residues long. Written as DNA, the CDR3 is TGTGCCTGGAGTGTAAGACTAGGGGGCGGGGAGCTGTTTTTT. Translating gives CAWSVRLGGGELFF.

The J gene is TRBJ1-2, the V gene TRBV19; tentatively, D is TRBD1 (6 bases). Germline V CDR1 and CDR2: LNHDA, SQIVND (reference sequence). The length of the CDR3 is 14 residues. The germline V and J ends were trimmed by 10 bases and 4 bases, with 19 bases remaining between them. In nucleotides, the CDR3 is TGTGCCACCCAACCCATGACAGGCTCCTATGGCTACACCTTC. Encoded protein: CATQPMTGSYGYTF.

For this clone: The sample contains more than one DNA sequence encoding this CDR3. The chain recombines TRBV5-1 with TRBJ2-7; D tentatively fits TRBD1 or TRBD2 (5 bases each). This CDR3 spans 15 amino acids. Germline V gene data show CDR1 as SGHRS and CDR2 as YFSETQ. Trimming took off 1 base at V and 0 bases at J, with 11 bases between the two ends. CDR3 loop: CASSLPGTGSYEQYF. CDR3 bases: TGCGCCAGCAGCTTGCCCGGGACGGGCTCCTACGAGCAGTACTTC.

This clone occurred once. The V gene is TRBV6-4, the J gene TRBJ1-6; D call uncertain. The CDR3 length is 15 residues. V was pared by 4 bases and J by 7 bases, with 14 bases between. CDR1 is MRHNA and CDR2 is SNTAGT in the germline V gene. The CDR3 region has the DNA TGTGCCAGCAGTGTCCGTTCAGCGTTCAATTCACCCCTCCACTTT. It is translated as CASSVRSAFNSPLHF.

The V gene is TRBV12-5, the J gene TRBJ2-1; 8 nucleotides match TRBD2. The CDR3 contains 15 residues. Germline assignment: CDR1 LGHNT and CDR2 FRNRAP. V lost 7 bases, J lost 9 bases, and 14 bases stayed unmatched. Written as DNA, the CDR3 is TGTGCTAGTGACAAAATCGGGACTAGGAATGGTGAGCAGTTCTTC. Protein product: CASDKIGTRNGEQFF.

This clone showed up just once. The chain couples TRBV29-1 to TRBJ2-7; weak D call: TRBD1 (5 bases). Trimming pared 3 bases from V and 2 bases from J, leaving 11 bases between. This CDR3 has 13 amino acids. Germline-derived CDR1 and CDR2 are SQVTM and ANQGSEA. The CDR3 reads CSVDGADPYEQYF. The CDR3 region has the DNA TGCAGCGTTGATGGGGCAGACCCCTACGAGCAGTACTTC.

A word on this clone: Within the sample, other DNA sequences also encode this same CDR3. V gene TRBV30 combines with J gene TRBJ2-1; no definite D call. Germline CDR1 is GTSNPN and CDR2 is SVGIG (reference sequence). CDR3 length equals 10 residues. Trimming took off 2 bases at V and 6 bases at J, with 2 bases between the two ends. The CDR3 nucleotides are TGTGCCTGGAGTTCCAATGAGCAGTTCTTC. Translated, it gives CAWSSNEQFF.